This T cell receptor beta chain is drawn from a study of blood T cell repertoires in COVID-19. Study background: Some COVID-19 samples were acute and others convalescent; all came from the United States, Italy and Spain.

Trimming left V 3 bases short and J 0 bases short, with 15 bases between. The CDR3 is 18 amino acids. Germline CDR1 ENHRY, CDR2 SYGVKD. Participant ages covered about 18 to 95 years across 20 to 25 US areas. Only in-frame clones appear in the TCRdb table, and some are missing; sequencing was by immunoSEQ multiplex PCR. In the table there are about 250,000 clones, approximately 88% of which are singletons. Sequenced: PBMCs or T cells enriched from blood (not recorded which). The rearrangement uses TRBV10-3 and TRBJ1-6; tentative D call: TRBD1 (5 bases). This TCR derives from a woman in her thirties with acute COVID-19. This CDR3 is CAISDEGIGGSYNSPLHF. CDR3 bases: TGTGCCATCAGTGATGAGGGGATCGGGGGCTCCTATAATTCACCCCTCCACTTT.